Below are 19 T cell receptor beta chains sequenced from a single sample in a study of PD-1 blockade in classical Hodgkin lymphoma. Assay used: immunoSEQ multiplex PCR; TCRdb lists only in-frame clones, some missing. This sample has more than 20,000 clones, with roughly 76% found just once. Time point defined: cycle 4 day 1 (C4D1), after six to seven weeks of nivolumab. Each patient relapsed following autologous stem cell transplantation, and prior brentuximab vedotin exposure differed. The study purified CD4+ T cells from thawed PBMCs using magnetic negative selection. The starting material was CD4+ T cells from blood, obtained before the fourth cycle of nivolumab. The receptors derive from a human donor with classical Hodgkin lymphoma.

This sequence joins TRBV10-2 and TRBJ2-5; D is perhaps TRBD1 (5 bases). CDR1 WSHSY and CDR2 SAAADI come from the germline V gene. The CDR3 contains 14 residues. Trimming removed 0 bases from V and 2 bases from J, with 7 bases in between. The CDR3 DNA reads as TGCGCCAGCAGTGAGTCGGGGCGGCAAGAGACCCAGTACTTC. Encoded protein: CASSESGRQETQYF.

This clone was found once. The rearrangement joins TRBV6-5 to TRBJ2-7; D possibly corresponds to TRBD2 (5 bases). This CDR3 contains 14 residues. V shed 2 bases and J shed 1 base, with 9 bases lying between them. CDR1 is MNHEY and CDR2 is SVGAGI in the germline V gene. CDR3 in amino acids: CASSYIRTSYEQYF. DNA of the CDR3: TGTGCCAGCAGTTACATAAGGACTTCCTACGAGCAGTACTTC.

This clone has only a few counts. The DNA of the CDR3 is TGTGCCACCAGCAGACCCACTCGAAGAACAGATACGCAGTATTTT. As protein: CATSRPTRRTDTQYF. V usage is TRBV15 and J usage is TRBJ2-3, with D hard to call. The CDR3 spans 15 residues. Germline assignment: CDR1 LNHNV and CDR2 YYDKDF (reference sequence). The V end was cut by 2 bases, the J end by 3 bases, with 12 bases between. Complete variable domain (other parts from reference TRBV15 and TRBJ2-3): DAMVIQNPRYQVTQFGKPVTLSCSQTLNHNVMYWYQQKSSQAPKLLFHYYDKDFNNEADTPDNFQSRRPNTSFCFLDIRSPGLGDTAMYLCATSRPTRRTDTQYFGPGTRLTVL.

The CDR3 DNA follows: TGTGCCAGCAGCTTGTCCGGGACTTACGGTAATGAGCAGTTCTTC. Translating gives CASSLSGTYGNEQFF. The chain employs TRBV5-4 and TRBJ2-1; D may be TRBD2 (6 bases). The V and J ends lost 1 base and 7 bases respectively, with 15 bases between them. CDR3 length: 15 amino acids. From germline, CDR1 is SGHNT and CDR2 YYREEE (reference sequence).

The V call is TRBV9, the J call TRBJ2-1, with 8 positions matching TRBD1. The CDR3 covers 14 residues. Per the germline V gene, CDR1 is SGDLS and CDR2 is YYNGEE. The V segment lost 4 bases and the J segment 6 bases; nucleotides outside the gene matches: 6. The DNA for the CDR3 is TGTGCCAGCAGCCCGCGGACAGGGCTCAATGAGCAGTTCTTC. Its protein is CASSPRTGLNEQFF.

The chain carries TRBV11-2 and TRBJ2-5, with 9 positions matching TRBD1. The CDR3 length is 17 residues. The germline V gene has CDR1 SGHAT and CDR2 FQNNGV. J was trimmed by 5 bases and V by 1 base; bases with no gene match: 11. The DNA of the CDR3 is TGTGCCAGCAGCTTAGGTTCAGGACAGGGGTTTCGGGAGACCCAGTACTTC. Translating it yields CASSLGSGQGFRETQYF.

J is TRBJ2-2 and V is TRBV7-6; 14 bases are a match to TRBD2. The CDR3 is made up of 14 amino acids. The germline V gene has CDR1 SGHVS and CDR2 FNYEAQ. Germline trimming cut 5 bases from V and 7 bases from J; bases unmatched to any gene: 0. Written as DNA, the CDR3 is TGTGCCAGCAGCGGGACTAGCGGGGGCGGGGAGCTGTTTTTT. Protein product: CASSGTSGGGELFF.

The CDR3 DNA follows: TGTGCCAGCAGCCGGACAGGGAGATTTAATGAAAAACTGTTTTTT. Translating gives CASSRTGRFNEKLFF. This chain joins TRBV7-8 and TRBJ1-4; 8 bases align to TRBD1. The germline V gene encodes CDR1 SGHVS and CDR2 FQNEAQ. The V gene end was trimmed by 5 bases and the J gene end by 4 bases; junction bases not matched to a gene: 6. The CDR3 loop spans 15 amino acids.

This chain uses TRBV2 with TRBJ1-2; D call uncertain. This CDR3 contains 14 residues. Germline V CDR1 and CDR2: SNHLY, FYNNEI. V shed 3 bases and J shed 2 bases, with 10 bases lying between them. In DNA, the CDR3 is TGTGCCAGCAGTGATGCAGGAGAGAACTATGGCTACACCTTC. Residues: CASSDAGENYGYTF.

This rearrangement joins TRBV10-3 to TRBJ2-1; 12 nucleotides line up with TRBD2. CDR3 length: 15 residues. The trim removed 3 bases at V and 7 bases at J, leaving 4 bases unmatched. Germline-derived CDR1 and CDR2 are ENHRY and SYGVKD. The CDR3 nucleotides are TGTGCCATCAGTGAAACTAGCGGGGGGTTTAATGAGCAGTTCTTC. Its protein product is CAISETSGGFNEQFF.

This clone was seen more than once but under ten times. The chain couples TRBV19 to TRBJ1-5, with D unresolved. The V end lost 7 bases, the J end lost 3 bases, and 19 bases lay between the germline ends. CDR3 size: 16 residues. Per the germline V gene, CDR1 is LNHDA and CDR2 is SQIVND (reference sequence). CDR3 sequence (DNA): TGTGCCAGTACCTCGCTCTCTGCGCGGGTCAATCAGCCCCAGCATTTT. Its protein product is CASTSLSARVNQPQHF. The complete variable domain, with remaining parts taken from reference TRBV19 and TRBJ1-5, reads DGGITQSPKYLFRKEGQNVTLSCEQNLNHDAMYWYRQDPGQGLRLIYYSQIVNDFQKGDIAEGYSVSREKKESFPLTVTSAQKNPTAFYLCASTSLSARVNQPQHFGDGTRLSIL.

The chain has TRBV10-3 and TRBJ2-7; 9 bases fit TRBD2. Germline CDR1 and CDR2: ENHRY and SYGVKD. V dropped 3 bases and J dropped 1; count of bases not matched to a gene: 10. The CDR3 has 17 residues. The CDR3 DNA sequence: TGTGCCATCAGTGATCGCGGGGGGGTCACTTGGTCCTACGAGCAGTACTTC. Translating gives CAISDRGGVTWSYEQYF.

There are a few counts of this clone. The chain links TRBV5-4 to TRBJ1-6, with a tentative D call TRBD1 (5 bases). CDR1 is SGHNT and CDR2 is YYREEE in the germline V gene (reference sequence). V lost 0 bases to trimming and J lost 9 bases, with 7 bases between them. The CDR3 is 13 amino acids. CDR3 residues: CASSLGGPSPLHF. As DNA, the CDR3 is TGTGCCAGCAGCTTGGGGGGACCTTCACCCCTCCACTTT.

The V gene is TRBV7-9, the J gene TRBJ1-3; maybe TRBD1 (6 bases). Germline V lookup: CDR1 SEHNR, CDR2 FQNEAQ (reference sequence). The CDR3 has 14 residues. Trimming shortened V by 1 base and J by 5 bases, and 9 bases separated the two germline ends. The CDR3 DNA reads as TGTGCCAGCAGCTTAGTGGGGGCCAGAAACACCATATATTTT. The encoded protein is CASSLVGARNTIYF.

The chain links TRBV15 to TRBJ1-2; no clear D. CDR1 LNHNV and CDR2 YYDKDF come from the germline V gene (reference sequence). Deletions cut 1 base from V and 4 bases from J, with 10 bases between. The CDR3 has 14 amino acids. The CDR3 DNA follows: TGTGCCACCAGCAGAGGGTGGCAGGCCTATGGCTACACCTTC. This gives the protein CATSRGWQAYGYTF.

The V call is TRBV6-1, the J call TRBJ2-7; tentative D call: TRBD2 (5 bases). Germline CDR1 and CDR2: MNHNS and SASEGT. The CDR3 sequence is 13 residues long. Between the trimmed V and J ends, which lost 3 bases and 3 bases, there was a span of 9 bases. The CDR3 is CASSDGGGYEQYF. Written as DNA, the CDR3 is TGTGCCAGCAGTGACGGTGGAGGCTACGAGCAGTACTTC.

V is TRBV13 and J is TRBJ2-7, with 10 bases that match TRBD1. The CDR3 is 15 amino acids. Germline lookup yields CDR1 PRHDT and CDR2 FYEKMQ (reference sequence). The V segment lost 5 bases and the J segment 5 bases; nucleotides outside the gene matches: 9. CDR3 coding DNA: TGTGCCAGCAGCCAAGGGGGACAGGGGCTAAACGAGCAGTACTTC. Amino acid sequence: CASSQGGQGLNEQYF.

V usage is TRBV5-1 and J usage is TRBJ2-3; 7 nucleotides match TRBD1. The J segment lost 0 bases and the V segment lost 0 bases, leaving 4 bases of the junction unmatched. The germline V gene encodes CDR1 SGHRS and CDR2 YFSETQ. The CDR3 is 16 amino acids. The CDR3 DNA reads TGCGCCAGCAGCTTGGCCACAGGGGTCAGCACAGATACGCAGTATTTT. Amino acid sequence: CASSLATGVSTDTQYF.

The rearrangement joins TRBV4-2 to TRBJ2-1; tentative D call: TRBD1 (7 bases). Trimming removed 1 base from V and 2 bases from J, with 12 bases in between. Per the germline V gene, CDR1 is LGHNA and CDR2 is YNFKEQ. This CDR3 contains 16 residues. CDR3 DNA: TGTGCCAGCAGCCAAGGGGCAGGGGGGACCTACAATGAGCAGTTCTTC. Translated, it gives CASSQGAGGTYNEQFF.